The 17 T cell receptor beta chains presented below share a single source sample, sequenced in a study of blood T cell repertoires in COVID-19. Only in-frame clones appear in the TCRdb table, and some are missing; sequencing was by immunoSEQ multiplex PCR. The table records 100,000 to 150,000 clones, 74% of them present only once. Specimen: peripheral blood. These TCRs come from a man aged 80 or over with COVID-19, enrolled during active disease.

The chain recombines TRBV10-3 with TRBJ2-2; 11 bases are a match to TRBD2. The ends lost 5 bases at V and 3 bases at J; junction bases unmatched: 2. The germline gives CDR1 ENHRY, CDR2 SYGVKD. CDR3 length: 15 amino acids. CDR3 amino acids: CAISQTSGDTGELFF. The CDR3 DNA is TGTGCCATCAGTCAGACTAGCGGGGACACCGGGGAGCTGTTTTTT.

The chain combines TRBV28 with TRBJ1-2; the D is unclear. From germline, CDR1 is MDHEN and CDR2 SYDVKM. This CDR3 region has 13 residues. Trimming took off 5 bases at V and 7 bases at J, with 14 bases between the two ends. CDR3 DNA sequence: TGTGCCAGCAGTCCGGGTTATCGTTTTGGCTACACCTTC. Its translation is CASSPGYRFGYTF.

This clone was seen just once. V usage is TRBV5-4 and J usage is TRBJ1-4, with 7 bases fitting TRBD1. Germline assignment: CDR1 SGHNT and CDR2 YYREEE (reference sequence). The CDR3 has 15 residues. The junction had 2 bases not matched to a gene; V was cut back by 0 bases and J by 3 bases. The CDR3 DNA follows: TGTGCCAGCAGCTTGGGAGGGACAGCTAATGAAAAACTGTTTTTT. Translated, it gives CASSLGGTANEKLFF.

This chain uses TRBV10-2 with TRBJ2-7; D ambiguous. Germline lookup yields CDR1 WSHSY and CDR2 SAAADI. V lost 7 bases to trimming and J lost 3 bases, with 7 bases between them. This CDR3 is built from 11 residues. CDR3 protein: CASTDGYEQYF. CDR3 sequence (DNA): TGCGCCAGCACTGACGGCTACGAGCAGTACTTC.

This chain joins TRBV7-9 and TRBJ2-7, with a possible D match to TRBD1 (6 bases). CDR1 and CDR2 (germline): SEHNR, FQNEAQ (reference sequence). The CDR3 is 13 residues long. Trimming took 7 bases from V and 7 from J, leaving 17 bases between them. CDR3 nucleotides: TGTGCCAGCACCCTTATAGCCCAGGGGGAGCAGTACTTC. It specifies CASTLIAQGEQYF.

This chain uses TRBV4-2 with TRBJ2-7; 15 bases agree with TRBD2. The V gene end was trimmed by 1 base and the J gene end by 6 bases; junction bases not matched to a gene: 10. This CDR3 contains 18 residues. CDR1 is LGHNA, CDR2 YNFKEQ, per germline. The CDR3 bases are TGTGCCAGCAGCCAAGTTGGACTAGCGGGAGGGACCCCCCCCGAGCAGTACTTC. The encoded protein is CASSQVGLAGGTPPEQYF.

The chain couples TRBV4-1 to TRBJ2-5; 8 bases are a match to TRBD2. Germline V gene lookup returns CDR1 MGHRA and CDR2 YSYEKL. The CDR3 covers 15 residues. V was clipped by 3 bases and J by 1 base; unmatched bases: 4. The CDR3 loop reads CASSHRLAPQETQYF. The CDR3 DNA follows: TGCGCCAGCAGCCACCGACTAGCGCCCCAAGAGACCCAGTACTTC.

The chain joins TRBV2 to TRBJ2-1; 11 bases are a match to TRBD2. Germline V gene data show CDR1 as SNHLY and CDR2 as FYNNEI. J gave up 6 bases and V 6 bases, and 4 bases lay outside the gene matches. The CDR3 contains 14 residues. CDR3: CASRGTSGINEQFF. CDR3 bases: TGTGCCAGCAGGGGGACTAGCGGAATCAATGAGCAGTTCTTC.

The V call is TRBV7-2, the J call TRBJ2-7; TRBD1 is a possible D gene (6 bases). The V gene's germline CDR1 is SGHTA and CDR2 FQGNSA. The V gene lost 6 bases and the J gene lost 3 bases, with 18 bases spanning the gap. The CDR3 runs to 15 residues. CDR3 residues: CASRWKGDGFYEQYF. CDR3 nucleotide sequence: TGTGCCAGCAGGTGGAAGGGGGACGGTTTCTACGAGCAGTACTTC.

V usage is TRBV5-1 and J usage is TRBJ2-5, with D possibly matching TRBD1 (6 bases). The CDR3 totals 15 residues. Trimming left V 0 bases short and J 4 bases short, with 13 bases between. Germline V gene data show CDR1 as SGHRS and CDR2 as YFSETQ. DNA of the CDR3: TGCGCCAGCAGCTTGGTAGCAGGGGATAGAGAGACCCAGTACTTC. It yields the protein CASSLVAGDRETQYF.

The CDR3 coding sequence is TGTGCCAGCAGCTTGGGAGGGACAGGGGGCAATCAGCCCCAGCATTTT. Translating it yields CASSLGGTGGNQPQHF. This chain joins TRBV27 and TRBJ1-5; 10 nucleotides match TRBD1. Germline CDR1 is MNHEY and CDR2 is SMNVEV (reference sequence). J gave up 2 bases and V 6 bases, and 7 bases lay outside the gene matches. The CDR3 consists of 16 residues.

This chain joins TRBV5-1 and TRBJ2-7; 8 bases line up with TRBD1. The germline gives CDR1 SGHRS, CDR2 YFSETQ. Trimming removed 1 base from V and 0 bases from J; junction bases left unmatched: 12. CDR3 length equals 18 residues. CDR3 residues: CASSLSTGGHRSSYEQYF. CDR3 nucleotides: TGCGCCAGCAGCTTGTCAACAGGGGGTCATCGGAGCTCCTACGAGCAGTACTTC. Variable domain in full (rest from reference TRBV5-1 and TRBJ2-7): KAGVTQTPRYLIKTRGQQVTLSCSPISGHRSVSWYQQTPGQGLQFLFEYFSETQRNKGNFPGRFSGRQFSNSRSEMNVSTLELGDSALYLCASSLSTGGHRSSYEQYFGPGTRLTVT.

The rearrangement uses TRBV27 and TRBJ2-1; 9 bases map to TRBD2. CDR3 length: 12 residues. The V gene's germline CDR1 is MNHEY and CDR2 SMNVEV (reference sequence). The ends lost 8 bases at V and 9 bases at J; junction bases unmatched: 5. CDR3 DNA: TGTGCCAGCCTAAATAGCGGGAGTGAGCAGTTCTTC. Translation gives CASLNSGSEQFF.

This chain joins TRBV5-1 and TRBJ2-7; 8 bases agree with TRBD1. The trim removed 2 bases at V and 3 bases at J, leaving 7 bases unmatched. The CDR3 spans 15 residues. Germline V gene sequence: CDR1 SGHRS, CDR2 YFSETQ. In nucleotides, the CDR3 is TGCGCCAGCAGCTTCAGCAGGGGGCCCGACTACGAGCAGTACTTC. Amino acid sequence: CASSFSRGPDYEQYF.

This clone turned up a few times. V is TRBV29-1 and J is TRBJ2-2; 13 nucleotides agree with TRBD2. Germline values: CDR1 SQVTM, CDR2 ANQGSEA. The junction had 3 bases not matched to a gene; V was cut back by 6 bases and J by 5 bases. This CDR3 spans 14 amino acids. In nucleotides, the CDR3 is TGCAGCGTGAGGACTAGCGGGAGTACCGGGGAGCTGTTTTTT. It specifies CSVRTSGSTGELFF.

This chain links TRBV30 with TRBJ1-6; TRBD1 agrees at 9 bases. After removal of 0 bases from V and 7 bases from J, the junction contained 4 bases not matched to a gene. The CDR3 length is 15 residues. Germline V gene sequence: CDR1 GTSNPN, CDR2 SVGIG (reference sequence). In DNA, the CDR3 is TGTGCCTGGAGTGTTCGACAGGGGGTAAATTCACCCCTCCACTTT. Translation: CAWSVRQGVNSPLHF.

The V call is TRBV19, the J call TRBJ2-7; the match to TRBD2 covers 10 bases. CDR3 size: 14 residues. The germline V gene has CDR1 LNHDA and CDR2 SQIVND (reference sequence). Unmatched junction bases numbered 2, after V lost 3 bases and J lost 3 bases. The CDR3 bases are TGTGCCAGTAGTATCGGACTAGCGGACTACGAGCAGTACTTC. This gives the protein CASSIGLADYEQYF.